This T cell receptor beta chain was retrieved from a study of blood T cell repertoires in COVID-19. The data were produced by immunoSEQ multiplex PCR, yet TCRdb's version contains in-frame clones alone and is incomplete. In the table there are about 78,000 clones, approximately 86% of which are singletons. The receptor was derived from a middle-aged man with active or convalescent COVID-19. The sequencing input was peripheral blood.

CDR3 in DNA: TGTGCCAGCAGTTCTAGCGGGGGTTACAATGAGCAGTTCTTC. This gives the protein CASSSSGGYNEQFF. The V gene is TRBV5-4, the J gene TRBJ2-1; 10 nucleotides match TRBD2. CDR3 length: 14 amino acids. V shed 5 bases and J 4 bases; nucleotides not matched to a gene: 3. Looked up from germline, CDR1 is SGHNT and CDR2 is YYREEE (reference sequence).